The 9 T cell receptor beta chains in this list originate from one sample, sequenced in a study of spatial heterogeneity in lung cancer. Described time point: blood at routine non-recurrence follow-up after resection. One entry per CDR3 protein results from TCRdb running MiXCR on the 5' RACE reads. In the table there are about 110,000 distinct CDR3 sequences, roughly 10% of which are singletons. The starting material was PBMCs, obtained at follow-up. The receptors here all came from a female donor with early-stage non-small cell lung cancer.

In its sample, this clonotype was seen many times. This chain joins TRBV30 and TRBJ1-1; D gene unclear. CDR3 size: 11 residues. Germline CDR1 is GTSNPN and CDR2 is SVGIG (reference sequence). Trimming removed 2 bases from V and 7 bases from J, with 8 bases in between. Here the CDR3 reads CAWSNINEAFF. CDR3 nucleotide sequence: TGTGCCTGGAGTAACATAAATGAAGCTTTCTTT.

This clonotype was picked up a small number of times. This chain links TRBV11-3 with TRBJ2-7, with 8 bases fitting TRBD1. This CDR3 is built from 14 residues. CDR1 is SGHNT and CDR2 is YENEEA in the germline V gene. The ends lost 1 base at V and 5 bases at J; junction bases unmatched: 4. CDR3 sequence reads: CASSLGQGADEQYV. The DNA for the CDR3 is TGTGCCAGCAGCTTAGGGCAGGGGGCGGACGAGCAGTACGTC.

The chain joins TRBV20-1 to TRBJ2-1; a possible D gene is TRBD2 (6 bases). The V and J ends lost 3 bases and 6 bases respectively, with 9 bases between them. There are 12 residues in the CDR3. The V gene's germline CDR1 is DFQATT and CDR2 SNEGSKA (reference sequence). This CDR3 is CSASQRANEQFF. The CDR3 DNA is TGCAGTGCTAGCCAGCGGGCCAATGAGCAGTTCTTC.

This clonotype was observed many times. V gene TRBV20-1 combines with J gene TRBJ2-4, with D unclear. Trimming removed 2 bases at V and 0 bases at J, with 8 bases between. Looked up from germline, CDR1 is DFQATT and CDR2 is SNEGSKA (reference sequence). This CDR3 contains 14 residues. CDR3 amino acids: CSARSGLAKNIQYF. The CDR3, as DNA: TGCAGTGCTAGATCGGGTCTAGCCAAAAACATTCAGTACTTC.

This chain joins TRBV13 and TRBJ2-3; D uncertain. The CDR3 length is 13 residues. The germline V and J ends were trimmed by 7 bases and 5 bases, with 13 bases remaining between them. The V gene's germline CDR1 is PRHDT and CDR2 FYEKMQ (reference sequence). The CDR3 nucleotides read TGTGCCAGCAATAAGGACGCGAGAGATACGCAGTATTTT. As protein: CASNKDARDTQYF. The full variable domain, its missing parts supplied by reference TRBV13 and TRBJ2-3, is AAGVIQSPRHLIKEKRETATLKCYPIPRHDTVYWYQQGPGQDPQFLISFYEKMQSDKGSIPDRFSAQQFSDYHSELNMSSLELGDSALYFCASNKDARDTQYFGPGTRLTVL.

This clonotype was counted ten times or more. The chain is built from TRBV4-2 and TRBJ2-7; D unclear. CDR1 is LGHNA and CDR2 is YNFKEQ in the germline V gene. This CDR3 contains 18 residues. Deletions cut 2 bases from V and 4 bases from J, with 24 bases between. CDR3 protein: CASSQKDGAGQQPYEQYF. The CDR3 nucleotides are TGTGCCAGCAGCCAAAAAGATGGTGCAGGTCAACAACCGTACGAGCAGTACTTC.

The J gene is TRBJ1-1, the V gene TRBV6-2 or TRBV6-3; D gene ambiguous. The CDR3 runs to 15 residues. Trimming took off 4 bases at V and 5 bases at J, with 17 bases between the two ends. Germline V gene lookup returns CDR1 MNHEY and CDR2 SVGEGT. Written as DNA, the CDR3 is TGTGCCAGCAGTTCCGCGGGAACGGGCGGGACTGAAGCTTTCTTT. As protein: CASSSAGTGGTEAFF.

The CDR3 region is CASSLMAMNTEAFF. The CDR3 nucleotides read TGCGCCAGCAGCTTAATGGCTATGAACACTGAAGCTTTCTTT. The chain recombines TRBV5-1 with TRBJ1-1, with D hard to call. The CDR3 contains 14 residues. Trimming took 2 bases from V and 0 from J, leaving 8 bases between them. Germline loops: CDR1 SGHRS, CDR2 YFSETQ. The variable domain in full, completed from reference TRBV5-1 and TRBJ1-1, reads KAGVTQTPRYLIKTRGQQVTLSCSPISGHRSVSWYQQTPGQGLQFLFEYFSETQRNKGNFPGRFSGRQFSNSRSEMNVSTLELGDSALYLCASSLMAMNTEAFFGQGTRLTVV.

CDR3 DNA sequence: TGCAGTGCTAGAGATATGACTCAGAGCCACGAGCAGTACTTC. Its protein product is CSARDMTQSHEQYF. This chain uses TRBV20-1 with TRBJ2-7; D unresolved. The V end was cut by 0 bases, the J end by 5 bases, with 14 bases between. Germline CDR1 and CDR2: DFQATT and SNEGSKA (reference sequence). The CDR3 runs 14 residues.